The rows below give T cell receptor beta chains drawn from one sample of a study of T cells after yellow fever vaccination. From the 5' RACE reads, TCRdb called clonotypes with MiXCR, one entry per CDR3 protein. The repertoire includes some 320,000 distinct CDR3 sequences, over 8.5% of them detected once, and 3% to 4% sits in the top ten. The sequenced sample was CD4+ T cells sorted from PBMCs, obtained 45 days after the yellow fever booster vaccination. Receptors originate from a man between 18 and 35 years old who received the YFV17D yellow fever vaccine. The CDR3 runs from the conserved cysteine through the conserved F or W. D genes are given only for firm matches. A row's size may be missing; if present it is once, few, many or a size class.

j_call: TRBJ2-7; clone_size: -; d_call: TRBD2; v_call: TRBV29-1; cdr3_nt: TGCAGCGTTGGACTAGCACCACTTACCTACGAGCAGTACTTC; cdr3_aa: CSVGLAPLTYEQYF
j_call: TRBJ1-5; clone_size: -; d_call: -; v_call: TRBV6-5; cdr3_nt: TGTGCCAGCAGTTTCCAGTATAGCAATCAGCCCCAGCATTTT; cdr3_aa: CASSFQYSNQPQHF
j_call: TRBJ1-5; clone_size: -; d_call: -; v_call: TRBV6-5; cdr3_nt: TGTGCCAGCAGTTACTCCTTCGGGCAGGGCAATCAGCCCCAGCATTTT; cdr3_aa: CASSYSFGQGNQPQHF
j_call: TRBJ2-2; clone_size: many; d_call: -; v_call: TRBV5-1; cdr3_nt: TGCGCCAGCAGGGGCGTTGAAACCGGGGAGCTGTTTTTT; cdr3_aa: CASRGVETGELFF
j_call: TRBJ2-1; clone_size: -; d_call: -; v_call: TRBV19; cdr3_nt: TGTGCCAGTAGGAAGACCCCGTTAGCGCAGGGAGCGGATGAGCAGTTCTTC; cdr3_aa: CASRKTPLAQGADEQFF
j_call: TRBJ2-3; clone_size: few; d_call: TRBD1; v_call: TRBV5-1; cdr3_nt: TGCGCCAGCAGCCCGGGACAGCGCCCAGATACGCAGTATTTT; cdr3_aa: CASSPGQRPDTQYF
j_call: TRBJ1-5; clone_size: -; d_call: -; v_call: TRBV6-5; cdr3_nt: TGTGCCAGCAGTTACCTACAGGGTACTCAGCCCCAGCATTTT; cdr3_aa: CASSYLQGTQPQHF
j_call: TRBJ1-1; clone_size: few; d_call: -; v_call: TRBV9; cdr3_nt: TGTGCCAGCAGCGTAGGGATCCCGGGCACTGAAGCTTTCTTT; cdr3_aa: CASSVGIPGTEAFF
j_call: TRBJ2-1; clone_size: few; d_call: TRBD2; v_call: TRBV11-2; cdr3_nt: TGTGCCAGCAGCAACTCGGGGGGTTGGTCTTCGAATGAGCAGTTCTTC; cdr3_aa: CASSNSGGWSSNEQFF
j_call: TRBJ2-1; clone_size: few; d_call: -; v_call: TRBV7-2; cdr3_nt: TGTGCCAGCAGCTTATCTCCCTTCTCGGGGCCAGAGCAGTTCTTC; cdr3_aa: CASSLSPFSGPEQFF
j_call: TRBJ1-5; clone_size: few; d_call: -; v_call: TRBV5-1; cdr3_nt: TGCGCCAGCAGCTTGTTCGGCGACTCCTCGGGGCAGCCCCAGCATTTT; cdr3_aa: CASSLFGDSSGQPQHF
j_call: TRBJ1-1; clone_size: few; d_call: TRBD1; v_call: TRBV7-3; cdr3_nt: TGTGCCAGCAGCTTAACCGGACAGGGACGGACTTTCTTT; cdr3_aa: CASSLTGQGRTFF
j_call: TRBJ2-2; clone_size: -; d_call: -; v_call: TRBV2; cdr3_nt: TGTGCCAGCAGTGTACAGGGAGCCATGAACACCGGGGAGCTGTTTTTT; cdr3_aa: CASSVQGAMNTGELFF
j_call: TRBJ2-5; clone_size: -; d_call: TRBD2; v_call: TRBV7-2; cdr3_nt: TGTGCCAGCAGCTTAGATAGCGGGGTGGGCCAAGAGACCCAGTACTTC; cdr3_aa: CASSLDSGVGQETQYF
j_call: TRBJ2-1; clone_size: few; d_call: TRBD2; v_call: TRBV5-1; cdr3_nt: TGCGCCAGCAGCCCCGGACTAGCGGGGGGGCGGGACAAGAAGGGCGGGCAGTTCTTC; cdr3_aa: CASSPGLAGGRDKKGGQFF
j_call: TRBJ1-4; clone_size: -; d_call: TRBD1; v_call: TRBV29-1; cdr3_nt: TGCAGCGCTATCACAGGGGGGGATGAAAAACTGTTTTTT; cdr3_aa: CSAITGGDEKLFF
j_call: TRBJ2-1; clone_size: many; d_call: TRBD2; v_call: TRBV19; cdr3_nt: TGTGCCAGTAGTATCGGACTAGGACGCTCCTACAATGAGCAGTTCTTC; cdr3_aa: CASSIGLGRSYNEQFF
j_call: TRBJ2-4; clone_size: -; d_call: -; v_call: TRBV6-6; cdr3_nt: TGTGCCAGCAGTACCGGGACACCTCTAGCCAAAAACATTCAGTACTTC; cdr3_aa: CASSTGTPLAKNIQYF
j_call: TRBJ1-2; clone_size: few; d_call: TRBD1; v_call: TRBV28; cdr3_nt: TGTGCCAGTGGGACAGCCGATGGCTACACCTTC; cdr3_aa: CASGTADGYTF
j_call: TRBJ2-2; clone_size: few; d_call: -; v_call: TRBV2; cdr3_nt: TGTGCCAGCAGTGAAGTTGAGGCCGGGGAGCTGTTTTTT; cdr3_aa: CASSEVEAGELFF
j_call: TRBJ2-5; clone_size: -; d_call: TRBD2; v_call: TRBV7-2; cdr3_nt: TGTGCCAGCAGCTTATTAGCGGGATTTCTCCACTTC; cdr3_aa: CASSLLAGFLHF
j_call: TRBJ2-2; clone_size: many; d_call: -; v_call: TRBV12-3/TRBV12-4; cdr3_nt: TGTGCCAGCAGTTTTTCTTACAGGGCCGGGGAGCTGTTTTTT; cdr3_aa: CASSFSYRAGELFF
j_call: TRBJ1-6; clone_size: once; d_call: -; v_call: TRBV30; cdr3_nt: TGTGCCTGGAGCGCGGACCCGGGGGCGTATAATTCACCCCTCCACTTT; cdr3_aa: CAWSADPGAYNSPLHF
j_call: TRBJ1-1; clone_size: -; d_call: -; v_call: TRBV30; cdr3_nt: TGTGCCTGGAGCCAAGCGAACACTGAAGCTTTCTTT; cdr3_aa: CAWSQANTEAFF
j_call: TRBJ1-2; clone_size: -; d_call: -; v_call: TRBV7-2; cdr3_nt: TGTGCCAGCAGCTTAACAGACCCCTATGGCTACACCTTC; cdr3_aa: CASSLTDPYGYTF
j_call: TRBJ1-2; clone_size: few; d_call: -; v_call: TRBV5-1; cdr3_nt: TGCGCCAGCAGCTCCGGGGCCGAACTCGGCTACACCTTC; cdr3_aa: CASSSGAELGYTF
j_call: TRBJ2-7; clone_size: few; d_call: -; v_call: TRBV7-2; cdr3_nt: TGTGCCAGCAGCTTAGTTCCCGTGGGCTACGAGCAGTACTTC; cdr3_aa: CASSLVPVGYEQYF
j_call: TRBJ2-3; clone_size: few; d_call: -; v_call: TRBV20-1; cdr3_nt: TGCAGTGCTATCGGTGGCGGTCCCACAGATACGCAGTATTTT; cdr3_aa: CSAIGGGPTDTQYF
j_call: TRBJ1-2; clone_size: -; d_call: -; v_call: TRBV19; cdr3_nt: TGTGCCAGTAGTTCGGCAGCTAACTATGGCTACACCTTC; cdr3_aa: CASSSAANYGYTF
j_call: TRBJ1-3; clone_size: -; d_call: -; v_call: TRBV5-1; cdr3_nt: TGCGCCAGCAGCACCGGGACTCTCGGAAACACCATATATTTT; cdr3_aa: CASSTGTLGNTIYF
j_call: TRBJ1-1; clone_size: once; d_call: TRBD1; v_call: TRBV5-1; cdr3_nt: TGCGCCAGCAGCTTGTGGGCACAGGGGGTAACTGAAGCTTTCTTT; cdr3_aa: CASSLWAQGVTEAFF
j_call: TRBJ2-1; clone_size: many; d_call: -; v_call: TRBV6-5; cdr3_nt: TGTGCCAGCACCCCGTGGGAGGGGGGTTACAATGAGCAGTTCTTC; cdr3_aa: CASTPWEGGYNEQFF
j_call: TRBJ2-5; clone_size: -; d_call: -; v_call: TRBV18; cdr3_nt: TGTGCCAGCTCACCATCGACAGAACAAGAGACCCAGTACTTC; cdr3_aa: CASSPSTEQETQYF
j_call: TRBJ2-5; clone_size: few; d_call: TRBD2; v_call: TRBV7-2; cdr3_nt: TGTGCCAGCAGCGACGGACTAGCGGGGGGTTGGGGCAGGGAGACCCAGTACTTC; cdr3_aa: CASSDGLAGGWGRETQYF
j_call: TRBJ1-6; clone_size: many; d_call: -; v_call: TRBV9; cdr3_nt: TGTGCCAGCAGCGTAGGACAGCTTAATTCACCCCTCCACTTT; cdr3_aa: CASSVGQLNSPLHF
j_call: TRBJ2-7; clone_size: many; d_call: -; v_call: TRBV20-1; cdr3_nt: TGCAGTGCCCCCAACAGGGACGGTGCCGACGAGCAGTACTTC; cdr3_aa: CSAPNRDGADEQYF
j_call: TRBJ1-1; clone_size: -; d_call: TRBD1; v_call: TRBV18; cdr3_nt: TGTGCCAGCTCACCCTTGACAGGGGAGGCTGAAGCTTTCTTT; cdr3_aa: CASSPLTGEAEAFF
j_call: TRBJ1-1; clone_size: few; d_call: TRBD1; v_call: TRBV12-3/TRBV12-4; cdr3_nt: TGTGCCAGCAGTTCCGGGACAGTGGGCACTGAAGCTTTCTTT; cdr3_aa: CASSSGTVGTEAFF
j_call: TRBJ2-2; clone_size: few; d_call: -; v_call: TRBV11-2; cdr3_nt: TGTGCCAGCAGCTCTTGGGACACCGGGGAGCTGTTTTTT; cdr3_aa: CASSSWDTGELFF
j_call: TRBJ2-5; clone_size: few; d_call: -; v_call: TRBV6-5; cdr3_nt: TGTGCCAGCAGTTCTAGCACGGAGACCCAGTACTTC; cdr3_aa: CASSSSTETQYF
j_call: TRBJ2-5; clone_size: -; d_call: -; v_call: TRBV12-3/TRBV12-4; cdr3_nt: TGTGCCAGCAGCGGGACGGATAGAGAGACCCAGTACTTC; cdr3_aa: CASSGTDRETQYF
j_call: TRBJ1-4; clone_size: many; d_call: -; v_call: TRBV5-1; cdr3_nt: TGTGCCAGCAGCCTCGGACAGTCAACTAATGAAAAACTGTTTTTT; cdr3_aa: CASSLGQSTNEKLFF
j_call: TRBJ1-3; clone_size: -; d_call: -; v_call: TRBV4-3; cdr3_nt: TGCGCCAGCAGCCAAGGGAGTGGGGGCGGTGGAAACACCATATATTTT; cdr3_aa: CASSQGSGGGGNTIYF
j_call: TRBJ1-2; clone_size: many; d_call: -; v_call: TRBV18; cdr3_nt: TGTGCCAGCTCACTTGGGACGGTAAACTATGGCTACACCTTC; cdr3_aa: CASSLGTVNYGYTF
j_call: TRBJ1-2; clone_size: -; d_call: TRBD1; v_call: TRBV27; cdr3_nt: TGTGCCAGCAGTTTTACCGGGACAGAAGCAAACTATGGCTACACCTTC; cdr3_aa: CASSFTGTEANYGYTF
j_call: TRBJ2-5; clone_size: many; d_call: -; v_call: TRBV29-1; cdr3_nt: TGCAGCGTTGGAGTGTCGGCACACCAAGAGACCCAGTACTTC; cdr3_aa: CSVGVSAHQETQYF
j_call: TRBJ2-6; clone_size: -; d_call: TRBD1; v_call: TRBV7-9; cdr3_nt: TGTGCCAGCAGCTTTAGACGGACAGGGGGCTCTGGGGCCAACGTCCTGACTTTC; cdr3_aa: CASSFRRTGGSGANVLTF
j_call: TRBJ2-5; clone_size: -; d_call: TRBD1; v_call: TRBV4-3; cdr3_nt: TGCGCCAGCAGCCGAGAAACGACAGGGGAAGAGACCCAGTACTTC; cdr3_aa: CASSRETTGEETQYF
j_call: TRBJ2-1; clone_size: few; d_call: TRBD2; v_call: TRBV12-3/TRBV12-4; cdr3_nt: TGTGCCAGCACCTTGAGGCTAGCGGAATACAATGAGCAGTTCTTC; cdr3_aa: CASTLRLAEYNEQFF
j_call: TRBJ1-1; clone_size: few; d_call: -; v_call: TRBV6-5; cdr3_nt: TGTGCCAGCAGGGAGGTGGGACTTTGGACTGAAGCTTTCTTT; cdr3_aa: CASREVGLWTEAFF
j_call: TRBJ2-5; clone_size: few; d_call: -; v_call: TRBV28; cdr3_nt: TGTGCCAGCAGTTATACAGGGAGAGAGACCCAGTACTTC; cdr3_aa: CASSYTGRETQYF
j_call: TRBJ2-5; clone_size: -; d_call: TRBD2; v_call: TRBV18; cdr3_nt: TGTGCCAGCTCAACTCAGCGGGGGGAGACCCAGTACTTC; cdr3_aa: CASSTQRGETQYF
j_call: TRBJ2-5; clone_size: -; d_call: -; v_call: TRBV7-8; cdr3_nt: TGTGCCAGCAGCCCGCTGTTGGGCGAAGAGACCCAGTACTTC; cdr3_aa: CASSPLLGEETQYF
j_call: TRBJ2-5; clone_size: many; d_call: TRBD2; v_call: TRBV4-3; cdr3_nt: TGCGCCAGCAGCCGCCTAGGGACTAGCGGGGGCACAGGAGAGACCCAGTACTTC; cdr3_aa: CASSRLGTSGGTGETQYF
j_call: TRBJ2-7; clone_size: -; d_call: TRBD1; v_call: TRBV10-3; cdr3_nt: TGTGCCGTTTACCCCGGGACAGGGGATAGTTACGAGCAGTACTTC; cdr3_aa: CAVYPGTGDSYEQYF
j_call: TRBJ2-3; clone_size: few; d_call: -; v_call: TRBV5-6; cdr3_nt: TGTGCCAGCAGCTTGGCGGATGGTTCAGATACGCAGTATTTT; cdr3_aa: CASSLADGSDTQYF
j_call: TRBJ1-2; clone_size: many; d_call: -; v_call: TRBV7-9; cdr3_nt: TGTGCCAGCAGCTTATCGGAGGGCTACACCTTC; cdr3_aa: CASSLSEGYTF
j_call: TRBJ2-3; clone_size: -; d_call: TRBD2; v_call: TRBV4-2; cdr3_nt: TGTGCCAGCAGCCAAGAGGGAGGGGCCCCCACAGATACGCAGTATTTT; cdr3_aa: CASSQEGGAPTDTQYF